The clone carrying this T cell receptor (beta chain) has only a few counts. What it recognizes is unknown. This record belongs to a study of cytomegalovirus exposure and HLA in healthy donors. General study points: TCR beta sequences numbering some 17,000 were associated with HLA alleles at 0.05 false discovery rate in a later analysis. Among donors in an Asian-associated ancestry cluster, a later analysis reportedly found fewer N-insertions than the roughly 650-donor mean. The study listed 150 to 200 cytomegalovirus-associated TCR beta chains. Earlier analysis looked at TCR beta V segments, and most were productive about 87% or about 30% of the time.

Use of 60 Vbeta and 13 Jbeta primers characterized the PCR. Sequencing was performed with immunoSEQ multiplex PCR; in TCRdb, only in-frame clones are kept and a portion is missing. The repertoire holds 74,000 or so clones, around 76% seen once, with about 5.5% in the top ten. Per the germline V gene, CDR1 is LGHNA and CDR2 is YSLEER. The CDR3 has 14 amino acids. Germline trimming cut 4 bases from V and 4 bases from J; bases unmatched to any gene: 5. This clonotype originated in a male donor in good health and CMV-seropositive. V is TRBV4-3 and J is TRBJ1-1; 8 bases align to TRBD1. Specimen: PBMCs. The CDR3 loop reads CASSPWDRSTEAFF. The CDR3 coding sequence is TGCGCCAGCAGCCCTTGGGACAGGAGCACTGAAGCTTTCTTT.